This T cell receptor (beta chain) originates from a study of CD8 T cells in ankylosing spondylitis. Study-wide findings and caveats: Disease-associated clones were reportedly significantly overrepresented in matched ankylosing spondylitis synovial fluid. Among TCR beta sequences, a motif of 7 to 9 highly homologous variants appeared characteristic of ankylosing spondylitis blood.

This clonotype has more than one count but fewer than ten. What it binds is unknown. CDR3 length: 13 amino acids. Deletions cut 6 bases from V and 7 bases from J, with 13 bases between. CDR1 is MNHEY and CDR2 is SMNVEV in the germline V gene (reference sequence). The TCR beta libraries were generated through quantitative 5'-RACE incorporating molecular barcodes. TCRdb re-derived calls from the 5' RACE reads in MiXCR, one entry per CDR3 protein. The table lists hundreds of thousands of distinct CDR3 sequences, roughly 20% of them singletons, with 7.5% to 9% in the top ten. This chain links TRBV27 with TRBJ1-5; the D gene is possibly TRBD1 (6 bases). This TCR was recovered from a male donor with ankylosing spondylitis or in good health (not recorded which). The sample taken for sequencing was blood, either unsorted or a sorted T cell fraction (not recorded which). CDR3 protein: CASSLNREQPQHF. The CDR3 DNA sequence: TGTGCCAGCAGCCTAAACAGGGAACAGCCCCAGCATTTT.